The 10 T cell receptor beta chains presented below share a single source sample, sequenced in a study of CD8 T cells in Susac syndrome. An amount of RNA that ranged from roughly 0.45 to 1 ug was reverse transcribed with random hexamers. Using its own MiXCR run on the immunoSEQ multiplex PCR reads, TCRdb lists one record per CDR3 protein. The top ten clones hold over 0.2% of a sample with roughly 150,000 distinct CDR3 sequences, over 85% of them seen once. Sequenced input: CD8+ T cells from PBMCs. Receptors were obtained from a human donor with multiple sclerosis.

The chain is built from TRBV20-1 and TRBJ2-7, with D unclear. Germline V gives CDR1 DFQATT, CDR2 SNEGSKA (reference sequence). Trimming took 1 base from V and 1 from J, leaving 11 bases between them. The CDR3 spans 14 residues. The CDR3 protein is CSARVKGGSYEQYF. The DNA for the CDR3 is TGCAGTGCTAGAGTAAAGGGTGGTTCCTACGAGCAGTACTTC.

V is TRBV30 and J is TRBJ1-2; TRBD1 matches 10 bases. The CDR3 totals 13 residues. From germline, CDR1 is GTSNPN and CDR2 SVGIG (reference sequence). Germline trimming cut 3 bases from V and 7 bases from J; bases unmatched to any gene: 5. The CDR3 spells CAWSTGTGAGYTF. The CDR3 DNA is TGTGCCTGGAGCACCGGGACAGGGGCTGGCTACACCTTC. The full variable domain, rest sourced from reference TRBV30 and TRBJ1-2, is SQTIHQWPATLVQPVGSPLSLECTVEGTSNPNLYWYRQAAGRGLQLLFYSVGIGQISSEVPQNLSASRPQDRQFILSSKKLLLSDSGFYLCAWSTGTGAGYTFGSGTRLTVV.

This chain connects TRBV7-3 to TRBJ2-1; no reliable D call. The V gene lost 3 bases and the J gene lost 2 bases, with 5 bases spanning the gap. The length of the CDR3 is 13 residues. Germline V gene sequence: CDR1 SGHTA, CDR2 FQGTGA. The CDR3 region has the DNA TGTGCCAGCAGCTTCTCGGCCTACAATGAGCAGTTCTTC. Its protein is CASSFSAYNEQFF.

The genes are TRBV16 and TRBJ2-7; the D gene is possibly TRBD2 (5 bases). V shed 8 bases and J shed 5 bases, with 25 bases lying between them. The CDR3 totals 16 residues. The germline gives CDR1 KGHSY, CDR2 FQNENV. The CDR3 here is CASGDLGRVELDEQYF. In DNA, the CDR3 is TGTGCCAGCGGCGATTTAGGGCGGGTGGAGCTCGACGAGCAGTACTTC.

The chain combines TRBV12-3 or TRBV12-4 with TRBJ2-2; D is ambiguous. Trimming took 7 bases from V and 3 from J, leaving 12 bases between them. There are 14 residues in the CDR3. CDR3 region: CASNWNRHTGELFF. The CDR3 DNA is TGTGCCAGCAATTGGAACAGACACACCGGGGAGCTGTTTTTT.

The V gene is TRBV12-5, the J gene TRBJ2-1; D remains unclear. The germline gives CDR1 LGHNT, CDR2 FRNRAP. This CDR3 is 12 amino acids long. Trimming took off 3 bases at V and 9 bases at J, with 9 bases between the two ends. The DNA for the CDR3 is TGTGCTAGTGGTTTTGAAGTTCTTGAGCAGTTCTTC. Its translation: CASGFEVLEQFF.

The V gene is TRBV29-1, the J gene TRBJ2-1; a weak D match, TRBD2 (5 bases). The CDR3 consists of 13 residues. The V end lost 6 bases, the J end lost 5 bases, and 14 bases lay between the germline ends. Germline lookup yields CDR1 SQVTM and CDR2 ANQGSEA. CDR3 bases: TGCAGCGTGCTCCCGGGGTTGAACAATGAGCAGTTCTTC. Translating it yields CSVLPGLNNEQFF.

This chain connects TRBV29-1 to TRBJ1-2; D not resolved. V lost 5 bases, J lost 3 bases, and 7 bases lay in between. Per germline, CDR1 SQVTM and CDR2 ANQGSEA. The length of the CDR3 is 11 residues. As DNA, the CDR3 is TGCAGCGTTTTGTCCCACTATGGCTACACCTTC. Its protein product is CSVLSHYGYTF.

The chain uses TRBV28 and TRBJ2-1; possible D gene TRBD2, 6 bases. Germline V gene sequence: CDR1 MDHEN, CDR2 SYDVKM. Between the trimmed V and J ends, which lost 8 bases and 5 bases, there was a span of 10 bases. This CDR3 spans 12 amino acids. The CDR3 protein is CASAGINNEQFF. In DNA, the CDR3 is TGTGCCAGCGCGGGGATTAACAATGAGCAGTTCTTC. Full variable domain (outside the CDR3, taken from reference TRBV28 and TRBJ2-1): DVKVTQSSRYLVKRTGEKVFLECVQDMDHENMFWYRQDPGLGLRLIYFSYDVKMKEKGDIPEGYSVSREKKERFSLILESASTNQTSMYLCASAGINNEQFFGPGTRLTVL.

The sample holds one count of this clonotype. The V gene is TRBV7-2, the J gene TRBJ2-1, with D tentatively TRBD1 (5 bases). The V gene's germline CDR1 is SGHTA and CDR2 FQGNSA. V was pared by 1 base and J by 4 bases, with 17 bases between. CDR3 length equals 17 residues. In nucleotides, the CDR3 is TGTGCCAGCAGCTTAGGGGCACAGGTTATTTTATACAATGAGCAGTTCTTC. This codes for CASSLGAQVILYNEQFF.